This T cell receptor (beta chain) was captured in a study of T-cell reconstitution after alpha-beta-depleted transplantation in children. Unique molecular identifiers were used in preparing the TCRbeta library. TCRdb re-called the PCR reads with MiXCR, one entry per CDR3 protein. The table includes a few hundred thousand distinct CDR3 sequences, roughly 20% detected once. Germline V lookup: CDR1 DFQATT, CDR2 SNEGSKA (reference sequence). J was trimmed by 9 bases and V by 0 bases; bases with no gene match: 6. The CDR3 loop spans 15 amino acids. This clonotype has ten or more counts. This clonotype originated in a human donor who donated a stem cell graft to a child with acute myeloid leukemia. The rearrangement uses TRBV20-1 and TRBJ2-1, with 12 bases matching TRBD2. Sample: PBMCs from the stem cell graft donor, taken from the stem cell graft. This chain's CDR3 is CSARDKLAGGIEQFF. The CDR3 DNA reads TGCAGTGCTAGAGATAAACTAGCGGGAGGTATTGAGCAGTTCTTC.